This record covers a single T cell receptor beta chain. The data stem from a study of blood T cell repertoires in COVID-19. Background on the study: Acute-phase and convalescent COVID-19 samples originated in the United States, Italy and Spain. Sources were T cells, B-cell-depleted T cells, or PBMCs; the material itself was cDNA or gDNA.

Per the authors' pipeline: The authors estimated nucleated cell counts from reference gene primer amplification. Only in-frame clones appear in the TCRdb table, and some are missing; sequencing was by immunoSEQ multiplex PCR. D and trimming were read from the DNA, whereas the V and J calls and clone size are those reported in that table. Among 85,000 to 120,000 clones listed, roughly 87% were seen once. J was trimmed by 0 bases and V by 3 bases; bases with no gene match: 1. The germline gives CDR1 SGHNT, CDR2 YYREEE (reference sequence). This CDR3 has 16 amino acids. The clonotype originates from a man aged 50 or older with active COVID-19. The source material was peripheral blood. V usage is TRBV5-4 and J usage is TRBJ1-6; 9 nucleotides agree with TRBD1. The CDR3 loop is CASSWGQGSYNSPLHF. In DNA form, the CDR3 reads TGTGCCAGCAGCTGGGGACAGGGCTCCTATAATTCACCCCTCCACTTT.